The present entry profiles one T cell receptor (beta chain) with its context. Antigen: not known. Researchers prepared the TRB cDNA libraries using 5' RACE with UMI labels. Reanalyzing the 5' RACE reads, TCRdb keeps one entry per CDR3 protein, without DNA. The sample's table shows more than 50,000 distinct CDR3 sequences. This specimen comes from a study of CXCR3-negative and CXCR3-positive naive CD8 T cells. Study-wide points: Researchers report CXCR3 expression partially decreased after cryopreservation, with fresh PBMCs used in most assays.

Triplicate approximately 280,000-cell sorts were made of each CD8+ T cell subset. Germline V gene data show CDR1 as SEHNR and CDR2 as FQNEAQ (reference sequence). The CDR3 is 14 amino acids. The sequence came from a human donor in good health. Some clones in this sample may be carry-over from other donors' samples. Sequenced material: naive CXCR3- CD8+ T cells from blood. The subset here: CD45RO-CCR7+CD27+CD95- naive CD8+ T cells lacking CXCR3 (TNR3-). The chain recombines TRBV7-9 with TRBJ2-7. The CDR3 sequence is CASSLAFGSSEQYF.